The 3 T cell receptor beta chains presented below share a single source sample, sequenced in a study of shared clonotypes between healthy human individuals. The table came from immunoSEQ multiplex PCR; TCRdb's copy has only in-frame clones and leaves some out. The profile shows under 150,000 clones, around 73% of them singletons. The sequenced material came from memory CD8+ T cells sorted from blood. Subset given: CD45RO+ cells pooled with CCR7-negative TemRA cells. Source of these receptors: a woman aged 25 to 39 in good health.

The J gene is TRBJ2-1, the V gene TRBV27; possibly TRBD1 for D (7 bases). CDR1 MNHEY and CDR2 SMNVEV come from the germline V gene (reference sequence). Trimming stripped 5 bases from V and 2 bases from J, with 19 bases between. The length of the CDR3 is 17 residues. The CDR3: CASSPAPTRGPYNEQFF. The CDR3 DNA reads as TGTGCCAGCAGTCCGGCCCCGACTAGGGGGCCCTACAATGAGCAGTTCTTC.

This chain joins TRBV7-9 and TRBJ2-3, with 7 bases aligning to TRBD1. There are 17 residues in the CDR3. Germline V gene sequence: CDR1 SEHNR, CDR2 FQNEAQ (reference sequence). The V segment lost 1 base and the J segment 3 bases; nucleotides outside the gene matches: 10. Written as DNA, the CDR3 is TGTGCCAGCAGCTTAGTACGCGAGACAGGGTTGACAGATACGCAGTATTTT. This encodes CASSLVRETGLTDTQYF.

The gene calls are TRBV27 and TRBJ1-3, with no clear D. Germline V CDR1 and CDR2: MNHEY, SMNVEV (reference sequence). This CDR3 has 14 residues. Trimming took 2 bases from V and 1 from J, leaving 6 bases between them. The CDR3 spells CASSLGVSGNTIYF. Here the CDR3 DNA reads TGTGCCAGCAGTTTAGGGGTTTCTGGAAACACCATATATTTT.